The clone carrying this T cell receptor beta chain has a handful of counts. TCRdb re-called the RACE reads through MiXCR, storing one row per CDR3 protein. The repertoire holds around 300,000 distinct CDR3 sequences, with approximately 5.8% as singletons. These data originate in a study of human T cells and chemical hapten exposure. About the research overall: It was small differences in pooled library volume that mainly caused per-sample TCR yields to vary.

As for time point: pre-sensitization, week 0. Described treatment: therapeutic diphenylcyclopropenone sensitization with weekly scalp DPC. Blood draws preceded each patch test application. From germline, CDR1 is SGHRS and CDR2 YFSETQ. The CDR3 contains 14 residues. V lost 0 bases and J 1 base, leaving 7 bases between the germline ends. The chain combines TRBV5-1 with TRBJ1-1; no clear D. The material was whole blood, obtained in connection with sensitization to the hapten diphenylcyclopropenone (DPC). This TCR was sampled from a woman younger than 35 with alopecia areata. Some clones in this sample may be carry-over from other donors' samples. CDR3 in amino acids: CASSLDKPNTEAFF. As DNA, the CDR3 is TGCGCCAGCAGCTTGGACAAGCCGAACACTGAAGCTTTCTTT.